Below are 24 T cell receptor beta chains sequenced from a single sample in a study of response to subunit inactivated influenza vaccine. TCRdb re-analysed the RT-PCR reads in MiXCR, keeping a single row per CDR3 protein. This sample has approximately 500,000 distinct CDR3 sequences, with roughly 25% found just once. These same records also appear under a second study, on T cells expressing NK-cell markers. That source reports: The TCR beta cDNA came from 5'RACE template switching with UMIs.

The specimen comprised CD4+ T cells sorted from PBMCs, sampled approximately 12 days after vaccination. All receptors derive from a man aged 45-65 years who received an inactivated influenza vaccine.

The rearrangement joins TRBV27 to TRBJ2-7, with D maybe TRBD2 (6 bases). CDR3 length: 17 residues. V was trimmed by 6 bases and J by 2 bases, leaving 23 bases between them. CDR1 is MNHEY and CDR2 is SMNVEV in the germline V gene (reference sequence). The CDR3 coding sequence is TGTGCCAGCAGCCAAAAGGTCGGGAGCGGGTACCCCTACGAGCAGTACTTC. Its protein product is CASSQKVGSGYPYEQYF.

This clonotype was observed many times. V gene TRBV7-2 combines with J gene TRBJ2-5; 10 positions agree with TRBD1. The junction had 7 bases not matched to a gene; V was cut back by 5 bases and J by 7 bases. This CDR3 spans 14 amino acids. CDR1 SGHTA and CDR2 FQGNSA come from the germline V gene. CDR3 sequence: CASSPGTGDRTQYF. In DNA, the CDR3 is TGTGCCAGCAGCCCCGGGACAGGGGATCGGACCCAGTACTTC. The variable domain in full, with the rest retrieved from reference TRBV7-2 and TRBJ2-5, is GAGVSQSPSNKVTEKGKDVELRCDPISGHTALYWYRQSLGQGLEFLIYFQGNSAPDKSGLPSDRFSAERTGGSVSTLTIQRTQQEDSAVYLCASSPGTGDRTQYFGPGTRLLVL.

This rearrangement joins TRBV7-6 to TRBJ1-4, with D tentatively TRBD1 (5 bases). The CDR3 contains 11 residues. CDR1 and CDR2 (germline): SGHVS, FNYEAQ. With 4 bases removed from V and 12 bases from J, the gap between germline ends came to 9 bases. The CDR3 DNA is TGTGCCAGCAGCTCATCCAGGGAACTGTTTTTT. Translating it yields CASSSSRELFF. The whole variable domain, remainder taken from reference TRBV7-6 and TRBJ1-4, is GAGVSQSPRYKVTKRGQDVALRCDPISGHVSLYWYRQALGQGPEFLTYFNYEAQQDKSGLPNDRFSAERPEGSISTLTIQRTEQRDSAMYRCASSSSRELFFGSGTQLSVL.

This clonotype was seen a few times. The V call is TRBV3-1, the J call TRBJ1-1, with D possibly matching TRBD1 (5 bases). Germline V gives CDR1 LGHDT, CDR2 YNNKEL (reference sequence). The CDR3 is 15 amino acids. The V gene lost 4 bases and the J gene lost 4 bases, with 16 bases spanning the gap. The CDR3 nucleotides are TGTGCCAGCAGCCCCCGAGAGGGGATAAGCACTGAAGCTTTCTTT. Translation gives CASSPREGISTEAFF.

The genes are TRBV20-1 and TRBJ2-3; perhaps TRBD2 as D (5 bases). The CDR3 is 14 amino acids. Per the germline V gene, CDR1 is DFQATT and CDR2 is SNEGSKA (reference sequence). Trimming removed 0 bases from V and 2 bases from J, with 9 bases in between. This CDR3 reads CSARERVYTDTQYF. The CDR3 DNA reads TGCAGTGCTAGAGAGCGGGTCTACACAGATACGCAGTATTTT.

The CDR3 DNA reads as TGTGCCAGCAGCCCCCGCCCCGGTGCAGATACGCAGTATTTT. This codes for CASSPRPGADTQYF. The rearrangement links TRBV9 to TRBJ2-3; the D is unclear. Trimming took 4 bases from V and 4 from J, leaving 13 bases between them. This CDR3 comprises 14 residues. CDR1 is SGDLS, CDR2 YYNGEE, per germline.

The chain carries TRBV29-1 and TRBJ1-1; 9 bases are shared with TRBD1. Germline CDR1 is SQVTM and CDR2 is ANQGSEA. The CDR3 covers 13 residues. V shed 7 bases and J 0 bases; nucleotides not matched to a gene: 3. The CDR3 nucleotides read TGCAGCGCGGACAGGGGCCTGAACACTGAAGCTTTCTTT. It codes for CSADRGLNTEAFF.

This clonotype was detected only a few times. The V and J genes are TRBV5-1 and TRBJ2-1, with D perhaps assigned TRBD1 or TRBD2 (5 bases each). The ends were cut back, 4 bases at V and 0 bases at J, with 14 bases in the middle. CDR1 and CDR2 from the germline V gene are SGHRS and YFSETQ. The CDR3 contains 16 residues. Written as DNA, the CDR3 is TGCGCCAGCAGCGGGGACGGTGGACGCTCCTACAATGAGCAGTTCTTC. It translates to CASSGDGGRSYNEQFF.

The gene calls are TRBV10-3 and TRBJ2-1; a weak D match, TRBD2 (6 bases). Germline V gives CDR1 ENHRY, CDR2 SYGVKD. This CDR3 spans 11 amino acids. V was pared by 10 bases and J by 5 bases, with 9 bases between. The chain's CDR3 is CATRGNNEQFF. The CDR3 nucleotides are TGTGCCACCCGCGGGAACAATGAGCAGTTCTTC.

The chain is built from TRBV20-1 and TRBJ2-7; tentatively, D is TRBD1 (5 bases). Looked up from germline, CDR1 is DFQATT and CDR2 is SNEGSKA (reference sequence). The CDR3 has 14 residues. DNA for the CDR3: TGCAGGGCAAAAAACAGGAACCCCTCCTACGAGCAGTACTTC. It is translated as CRAKNRNPSYEQYF.

The chain recombines TRBV12-3 or TRBV12-4 with TRBJ1-6; the D is unclear. The CDR3 is 15 amino acids. Between the trimmed V and J ends, which lost 4 bases and 3 bases, there was a span of 10 bases. The CDR3 coding sequence is TGTGCCAGCAGTTATGAAGGGCTCTATAATTCACCCCTCCACTTT. Translating gives CASSYEGLYNSPLHF.

The table lists this clonotype with a few counts. The chain's CDR3 is CSVGGPGQPQHF. As DNA, the CDR3 is TGCAGCGTGGGGGGCCCCGGGCAGCCCCAGCATTTT. The gene calls are TRBV29-1 and TRBJ1-5, with D possibly TRBD1 on 6 matching bases. This CDR3 region has 12 residues. Per the germline V gene, CDR1 is SQVTM and CDR2 is ANQGSEA. Trimming removed 6 bases at V and 7 bases at J, with 13 bases between.

The rearrangement uses TRBV12-3 or TRBV12-4 and TRBJ1-1, with 10 bases matching TRBD1. V was pared by 6 bases and J by 6 bases, with 7 bases of the junction left unmatched. The CDR3 length is 14 residues. This chain's CDR3 is CASSHRDRGPEAFF. DNA for the CDR3: TGTGCCAGCAGCCACCGGGACAGGGGTCCTGAAGCTTTCTTT.

The V and J genes are TRBV5-5 and TRBJ2-5; perhaps TRBD2 as D (5 bases). The V end was cut by 4 bases, the J end by 3 bases, with 16 bases between. The CDR3 is made up of 15 amino acids. Germline CDR1 SGHKS, CDR2 YYEKEE (reference sequence). Written as DNA, the CDR3 is TGTGCCAGCAGCGTTCGGGCGGGTACAAAAGAGACCCAGTACTTC. The encoded protein is CASSVRAGTKETQYF. Variable domain in full (rest from reference TRBV5-5 and TRBJ2-5): DAGVTQSPTHLIKTRGQQVTLRCSPISGHKSVSWYQQVLGQGPQFIFQYYEKEERGRGNFPDRFSARQFPNYSSELNVNALLLGDSALYLCASSVRAGTKETQYFGPGTRLLVL.

V usage is TRBV11-2 and J usage is TRBJ1-2; D is uncertain. CDR3 length: 12 residues. CDR1 SGHAT and CDR2 FQNNGV come from the germline V gene. With 1 base removed from V and 8 bases from J, the gap between germline ends came to 8 bases. The CDR3, as DNA: TGTGCCAGCAGCTTAGGGGCTTTCGGCTACACCTTC. Encoded protein: CASSLGAFGYTF.

There are a few counts of this clonotype. DNA of the CDR3: TGTGCCAGCAGCTCCCCGCGTACAGGGGGTGAAAAACTGTTTTTT. Translation: CASSSPRTGGEKLFF. V and J are TRBV11-2 and TRBJ1-4; 8 bases match TRBD1. Germline-derived CDR1 and CDR2 are SGHAT and FQNNGV. This CDR3 comprises 15 residues. V lost 4 bases and J lost 7; bases outside the gene matches: 8.

J is TRBJ2-7 and V is TRBV3-1; TRBD1 matches 7 bases. Trimming removed 1 base from V and 5 bases from J; junction bases left unmatched: 5. The CDR3 is 14 residues long. CDR1 and CDR2 from the germline V gene are LGHDT and YNNKEL (reference sequence). The CDR3 DNA sequence: TGTGCCAGCAGCCAAGGGGACAGATCGGACGAGCAGTACTTC. Its protein product is CASSQGDRSDEQYF.

The genes are TRBV27 and TRBJ2-5, with D uncertain. Germline CDR1 and CDR2: MNHEY and SMNVEV (reference sequence). The CDR3 spans 14 residues. Trimming shortened V by 2 bases and J by 6 bases, and 13 bases separated the two germline ends. The CDR3 region has the DNA TGTGCCAGCAGTTTAACGGCCCGCGGTCAGACCCAGTACTTC. Translating it yields CASSLTARGQTQYF.

The chain carries TRBV28 and TRBJ2-1, with TRBD1 identical over 7 bases. J was trimmed by 0 bases and V by 7 bases; bases with no gene match: 6. The germline gives CDR1 MDHEN, CDR2 SYDVKM. The CDR3 runs to 15 residues. CDR3: CASKNAGGSYNEQFF. Here the CDR3 DNA reads TGTGCCAGCAAAAACGCAGGGGGCTCCTACAATGAGCAGTTCTTC.

This clonotype was seen only a few times. V usage is TRBV4-2 and J usage is TRBJ1-2; D unclear. Germline lookup yields CDR1 LGHNA and CDR2 YNFKEQ. V was cut by 1 base and J by 2 bases, with 8 bases left in between. This CDR3 contains 14 residues. The CDR3, as DNA: TGTGCCAGCAGCCAAGGTGCAGCCAACTATGGCTACACCTTC. It specifies CASSQGAANYGYTF.

CDR3 region: CASSPLQGYSNQPQHF. DNA of the CDR3: TGTGCCAGCAGTCCGCTCCAGGGATATAGCAATCAGCCCCAGCATTTT. The chain combines TRBV6-2 or TRBV6-3 with TRBJ1-5; tentatively, D is TRBD1 (5 bases). Germline CDR1 reads MNHEY; CDR2 reads SVGEGT. Between the trimmed V and J ends, which lost 5 bases and 0 bases, there was a span of 14 bases. This CDR3 spans 16 amino acids.

This clonotype was picked up a small number of times. The chain has TRBV5-1 and TRBJ2-7; unclear D gene. The V gene's germline CDR1 is SGHRS and CDR2 YFSETQ. The V end was cut by 4 bases, the J end by 3 bases, with 17 bases between. CDR3 length: 15 residues. CDR3 sequence: CASSDPTRKHYEQYF. In DNA form, the CDR3 reads TGCGCCAGCAGCGATCCTACCCGGAAGCACTACGAGCAGTACTTC. Full variable domain (outside the CDR3, taken from reference TRBV5-1 and TRBJ2-7): KAGVTQTPRYLIKTRGQQVTLSCSPISGHRSVSWYQQTPGQGLQFLFEYFSETQRNKGNFPGRFSGRQFSNSRSEMNVSTLELGDSALYLCASSDPTRKHYEQYFGPGTRLTVT.

For the CDR3, the DNA is TGTGCCAGCAGTTACTCGCTAGCGGGATCGTCATACAATGAGCAGTTCTTC. Encoded protein: CASSYSLAGSSYNEQFF. The chain recombines TRBV6-2 or TRBV6-3 with TRBJ2-1, with 9 bases matching TRBD2. Losses at the gene ends were 0 bases for V and 4 bases for J; bases not matched to a gene: 7. CDR1 and CDR2 from the germline V gene are MNHEY and SVGEGT. The CDR3 sequence is 17 residues long.

This chain connects TRBV12-5 to TRBJ2-2; tentative D call: TRBD1 (6 bases). The CDR3 has 17 residues. The V end lost 2 bases, the J end lost 6 bases, and 19 bases lay between the germline ends. Germline CDR1 and CDR2: LGHNT and FRNRAP. The CDR3, as DNA: TGTGCTAGTGGTTTGTTTGGGGGCCTTCAGGTGGCCGGGGAGCTGTTTTTT. Translation: CASGLFGGLQVAGELFF.